These T cell receptor beta chains were read from a single sample in a study of early stage breast cancer tumors. The protocol was immunoSEQ multiplex PCR, while the TCRdb copy is restricted to in-frame clones and leaves out a portion. The sample lists about 10,000 clones; more than 60% were seen once. Sequenced sample: normal breast tissue next to the tumor. All receptors come from a person aged 35 to 50 with breast cancer. The CDR3 runs from the conserved cysteine through the conserved F or W. The D gene is left open where the match is weak. Clone size appears in some rows only: once, few, many, or a class for an expanded clone.

d_gene: .; j_gene: TRBJ2-7; v_gene: TRBV7-9; abundance: .; CDR3aa: CASSLFYEQYF; CDR3nt: TGTGCCAGCAGCTTATTTTACGAGCAGTACTTC
d_gene: TRBD1; j_gene: TRBJ1-1; v_gene: TRBV5-1; abundance: once; CDR3aa: CASSWTTGGGNTEAFF; CDR3nt: TGCGCCAGCAGCTGGACGACAGGGGGAGGGAACACTGAAGCTTTCTTT
d_gene: .; j_gene: TRBJ2-3; v_gene: TRBV5-1; abundance: .; CDR3aa: CASSFTDTQYF; CDR3nt: TGCGCCAGCAGCTTCACAGATACGCAGTATTTT
d_gene: TRBD2; j_gene: TRBJ2-1; v_gene: TRBV6-5; abundance: once; CDR3aa: CASSRLAGAYNEQFF; CDR3nt: TGTGCCAGCAGCCGACTAGCGGGCGCCTACAATGAGCAGTTCTTC
d_gene: .; j_gene: TRBJ1-4; v_gene: TRBV14; abundance: .; CDR3aa: CASSSGAQGPEKLFF; CDR3nt: TGTGCCAGCAGCTCTGGGGCACAGGGACCCGAAAAACTGTTTTTT
d_gene: .; j_gene: TRBJ1-2; v_gene: TRBV7-2; abundance: .; CDR3aa: CASSLAYDRIYGYTF; CDR3nt: TGTGCCAGCAGCTTAGCTTATGACCGAATCTATGGCTACACCTTC
d_gene: TRBD2; j_gene: TRBJ2-7; v_gene: TRBV27; abundance: large; CDR3aa: CASSSNREGLSEQYF; CDR3nt: TGTGCCAGCAGCTCAAACCGGGAGGGGCTCTCCGAGCAGTACTTC
d_gene: .; j_gene: TRBJ2-3; v_gene: TRBV30; abundance: .; CDR3aa: CAWSRVSTDTQYF; CDR3nt: TGTGCCTGGAGTAGGGTGTCAACAGATACGCAGTATTTT
d_gene: .; j_gene: TRBJ2-3; v_gene: TRBV2; abundance: .; CDR3aa: CASSGIQSSTDTQYF; CDR3nt: TGTGCCAGCAGTGGCATACAGAGCAGCACAGATACGCAGTATTTT
d_gene: TRBD1; j_gene: TRBJ1-4; v_gene: TRBV7-3; abundance: .; CDR3aa: CASSFYRDRFNEKLFF; CDR3nt: TGTGCCAGCAGCTTTTATCGGGACAGGTTTAATGAAAAACTGTTTTTT
d_gene: .; j_gene: TRBJ1-5; v_gene: TRBV19; abundance: .; CDR3aa: CASMFRNRGNQPQHF; CDR3nt: TGTGCCAGTATGTTCAGGAACCGAGGCAATCAGCCCCAGCATTTT
d_gene: .; j_gene: TRBJ1-2; v_gene: TRBV19; abundance: once; CDR3aa: CASTASGPKNYGYTF; CDR3nt: TGTGCCAGTACCGCTTCCGGGCCCAAGAACTATGGCTACACCTTC
d_gene: .; j_gene: TRBJ2-2; v_gene: TRBV7-9; abundance: .; CDR3aa: CASTTGNTGELFF; CDR3nt: TGTGCCAGTACGACAGGGAACACCGGGGAGCTGTTTTTT
d_gene: TRBD2; j_gene: TRBJ2-1; v_gene: TRBV7-6; abundance: .; CDR3aa: CASSLDGAGGWSYNEQFF; CDR3nt: TGTGCCAGCAGCTTAGATGGAGCGGGAGGGTGGTCCTACAATGAGCAGTTCTTC
d_gene: .; j_gene: TRBJ2-2; v_gene: TRBV5-1; abundance: .; CDR3aa: CASSSDLATGELFF; CDR3nt: TGCGCCAGCAGCTCAGACCTTGCCACCGGGGAGCTGTTTTTT
d_gene: .; j_gene: TRBJ2-6; v_gene: TRBV21-1; abundance: .; CDR3aa: CASSLRTVISGANVLTF; CDR3nt: TGTGCCAGCAGCCTTCGGACAGTAATCTCTGGGGCCAACGTCCTGACTTTC
d_gene: TRBD1; j_gene: TRBJ2-5; v_gene: TRBV10-3; abundance: .; CDR3aa: CAISVGTEGETQYF; CDR3nt: TGTGCCATCAGTGTTGGGACAGAGGGAGAGACCCAGTACTTC
d_gene: .; j_gene: TRBJ2-1; v_gene: TRBV27; abundance: once; CDR3aa: CASRLFQGGYNEQFF; CDR3nt: TGTGCCAGCAGGCTGTTCCAGGGAGGCTACAATGAGCAGTTCTTC
d_gene: .; j_gene: TRBJ1-5; v_gene: TRBV6-6; abundance: few; CDR3aa: CASEGGSGQPQHF; CDR3nt: TGTGCCAGCGAGGGGGGAAGTGGTCAGCCCCAGCATTTT
d_gene: .; j_gene: TRBJ2-7; v_gene: TRBV6-5; abundance: .; CDR3aa: CASSYLGLPYEQYF; CDR3nt: TGTGCCAGCAGTTACCTGGGACTTCCCTACGAGCAGTACTTC
d_gene: .; j_gene: TRBJ2-3; v_gene: TRBV5-4; abundance: .; CDR3aa: CASSLVASDSSTDTQYF; CDR3nt: TGTGCCAGCAGCTTGGTGGCTTCCGATTCTAGCACAGATACGCAGTATTTT
d_gene: .; j_gene: TRBJ1-5; v_gene: TRBV30; abundance: .; CDR3aa: CAWSVGQGFNQPQHF; CDR3nt: TGTGCCTGGAGTGTTGGCCAGGGATTCAATCAGCCCCAGCATTTT
d_gene: TRBD1; j_gene: TRBJ1-6; v_gene: TRBV30; abundance: .; CDR3aa: CAWSRQGLSSDSPLHF; CDR3nt: TGTGCCTGGAGTAGACAGGGTCTATCTTCGGATTCACCCCTCCACTTT
d_gene: .; j_gene: TRBJ2-1; v_gene: TRBV11-3; abundance: .; CDR3aa: CASSIHDNEQFF; CDR3nt: TGTGCCAGCAGCATTCACGACAATGAGCAGTTCTTC
d_gene: TRBD2; j_gene: TRBJ2-2; v_gene: TRBV29-1; abundance: .; CDR3aa: CSVEAGGKTGELFF; CDR3nt: TGCAGCGTAGAGGCGGGGGGGAAAACCGGGGAGCTGTTTTTT
d_gene: TRBD1; j_gene: TRBJ2-4; v_gene: TRBV4-1; abundance: .; CDR3aa: CASSHRTGLQVAKNIQYF; CDR3nt: TGCGCCAGCAGCCATAGGACAGGGCTTCAGGTAGCCAAAAACATTCAGTACTTC
d_gene: TRBD2; j_gene: TRBJ2-7; v_gene: TRBV29-1; abundance: .; CDR3aa: CSVGGAGVGSYEQYF; CDR3nt: TGCAGCGTCGGGGGGGCAGGAGTAGGATCCTACGAGCAGTACTTC
d_gene: .; j_gene: TRBJ2-5; v_gene: TRBV5-6; abundance: few; CDR3aa: CASSFKVGETQYF; CDR3nt: TGTGCCAGCAGCTTTAAGGTGGGAGAGACCCAGTACTTC
d_gene: TRBD1; j_gene: TRBJ2-7; v_gene: TRBV29-1; abundance: .; CDR3aa: CSVDTGQGSYEQYF; CDR3nt: TGCAGCGTTGACACAGGACAGGGCTCCTACGAGCAGTACTTC
d_gene: .; j_gene: TRBJ1-3; v_gene: TRBV6-5; abundance: .; CDR3aa: CASSSLTGGDTIYF; CDR3nt: TGTGCCAGCAGTTCCCTGACGGGCGGCGACACCATATATTTT
d_gene: .; j_gene: TRBJ1-3; v_gene: TRBV7-2; abundance: .; CDR3aa: CASSLVGLNTIYF; CDR3nt: TGTGCCAGCAGCTTAGTGGGGCTGAACACCATATATTTT
d_gene: TRBD1; j_gene: TRBJ2-2; v_gene: TRBV6-5; abundance: .; CDR3aa: CASSYDKGATGELFF; CDR3nt: TGTGCCAGCAGTTACGATAAGGGGGCCACCGGGGAGCTGTTTTTT
d_gene: TRBD1; j_gene: TRBJ2-1; v_gene: TRBV27; abundance: few; CDR3aa: CASSLSIQGANEQFF; CDR3nt: TGTGCCAGCAGTTTATCGATTCAGGGGGCGAATGAGCAGTTCTTC
d_gene: .; j_gene: TRBJ1-1; v_gene: TRBV10-3; abundance: once; CDR3aa: CAISGQVGGEAEAFF; CDR3nt: TGTGCCATCAGTGGCCAAGTGGGGGGGGAGGCTGAAGCTTTCTTT
d_gene: .; j_gene: TRBJ2-6; v_gene: TRBV6-1; abundance: .; CDR3aa: CASSEGVSGANVLTF; CDR3nt: TGTGCCAGCAGTGAAGGGGTCTCTGGGGCCAACGTCCTGACTTTC
d_gene: .; j_gene: TRBJ2-3; v_gene: TRBV19; abundance: .; CDR3aa: CASSNQGTTDTQYF; CDR3nt: TGTGCCAGTAGTAACCAGGGGACCACAGATACGCAGTATTTT
d_gene: TRBD1; j_gene: TRBJ1-1; v_gene: TRBV7-3; abundance: few; CDR3aa: CASSKTGMDEAFF; CDR3nt: TGTGCCAGCAGCAAGACAGGGATGGATGAAGCTTTCTTT